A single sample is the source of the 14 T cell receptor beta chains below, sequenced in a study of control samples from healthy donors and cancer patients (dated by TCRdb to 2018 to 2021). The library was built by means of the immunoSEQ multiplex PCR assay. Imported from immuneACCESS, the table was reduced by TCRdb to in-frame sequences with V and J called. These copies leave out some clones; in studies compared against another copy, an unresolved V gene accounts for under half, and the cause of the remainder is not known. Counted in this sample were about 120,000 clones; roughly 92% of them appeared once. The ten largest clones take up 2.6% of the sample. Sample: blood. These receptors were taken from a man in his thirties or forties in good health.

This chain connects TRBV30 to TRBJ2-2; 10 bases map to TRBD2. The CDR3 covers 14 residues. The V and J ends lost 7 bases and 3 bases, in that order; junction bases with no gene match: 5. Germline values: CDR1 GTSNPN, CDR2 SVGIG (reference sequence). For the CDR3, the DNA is TGTGCCTCCTTAGCGGGGGGATACACCGGGGAGCTGTTTTTT. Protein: CASLAGGYTGELFF.

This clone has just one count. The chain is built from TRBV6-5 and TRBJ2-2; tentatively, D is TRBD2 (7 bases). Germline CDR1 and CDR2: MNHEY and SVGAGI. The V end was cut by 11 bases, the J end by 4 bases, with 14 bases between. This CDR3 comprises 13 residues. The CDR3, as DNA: TGTGCCGCCGGAGGGGGGGGCACCGGGGAGCTGTTTTTT. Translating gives CAAGGGGTGELFF.

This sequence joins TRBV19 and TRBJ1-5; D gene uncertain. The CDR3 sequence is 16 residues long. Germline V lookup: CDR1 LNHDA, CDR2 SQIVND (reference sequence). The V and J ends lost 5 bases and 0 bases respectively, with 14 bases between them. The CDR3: CASSLSGFDSNQPQHF. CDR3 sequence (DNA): TGTGCCAGTAGTTTGAGCGGTTTCGATAGCAATCAGCCCCAGCATTTT.

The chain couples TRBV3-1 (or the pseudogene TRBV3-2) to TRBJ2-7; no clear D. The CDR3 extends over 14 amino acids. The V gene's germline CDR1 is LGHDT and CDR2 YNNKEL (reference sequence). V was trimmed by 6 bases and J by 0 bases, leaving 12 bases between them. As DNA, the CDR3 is TGTGCCAGCAGATCCACAGCCAGCTCCTACGAGCAGTACTTC. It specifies CASRSTASSYEQYF.

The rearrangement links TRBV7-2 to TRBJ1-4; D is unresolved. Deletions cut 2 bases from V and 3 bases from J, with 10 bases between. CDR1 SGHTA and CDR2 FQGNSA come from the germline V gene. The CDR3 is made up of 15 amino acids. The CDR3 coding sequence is TGTGCCAGCAGCTTAACGGTCCCGCCTAATGAAAAACTGTTTTTT. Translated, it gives CASSLTVPPNEKLFF.

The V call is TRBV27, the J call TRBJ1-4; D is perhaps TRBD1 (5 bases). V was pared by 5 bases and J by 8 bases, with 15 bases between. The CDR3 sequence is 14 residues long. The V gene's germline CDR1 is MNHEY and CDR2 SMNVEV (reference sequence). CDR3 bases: TGTGCCAGCAGTCCAAACGGGGGTGGGGAAAAACTGTTTTTT. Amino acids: CASSPNGGGEKLFF. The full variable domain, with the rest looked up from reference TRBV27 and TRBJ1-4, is EAQVTQNPRYLITVTGKKLTVTCSQNMNHEYMSWYRQDPGLGLRQIYYSMNVEVTDKGDVPEGYKVSRKEKRNFPLILESPSPNQTSLYFCASSPNGGGEKLFFGSGTQLSVL.

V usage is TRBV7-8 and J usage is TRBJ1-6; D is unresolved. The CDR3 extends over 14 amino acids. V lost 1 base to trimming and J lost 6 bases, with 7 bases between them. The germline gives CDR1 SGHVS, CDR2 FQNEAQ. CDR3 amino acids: CASSLGDPNSPLHF. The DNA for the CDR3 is TGTGCCAGCAGCTTAGGGGATCCTAATTCACCCCTCCACTTT.

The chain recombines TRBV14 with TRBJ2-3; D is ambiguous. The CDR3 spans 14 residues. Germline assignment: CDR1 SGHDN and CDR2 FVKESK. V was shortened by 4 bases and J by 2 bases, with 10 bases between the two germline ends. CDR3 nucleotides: TGTGCCAGCAGCCGATCTGGGGTCACAGATACGCAGTATTTT. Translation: CASSRSGVTDTQYF.

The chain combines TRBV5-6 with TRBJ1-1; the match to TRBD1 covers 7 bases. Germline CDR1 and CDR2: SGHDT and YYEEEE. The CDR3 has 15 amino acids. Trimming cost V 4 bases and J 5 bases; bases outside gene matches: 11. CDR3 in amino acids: CASSLGDSTWTEAFF. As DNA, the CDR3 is TGTGCCAGCAGCCTGGGGGACAGTACGTGGACTGAAGCTTTCTTT.

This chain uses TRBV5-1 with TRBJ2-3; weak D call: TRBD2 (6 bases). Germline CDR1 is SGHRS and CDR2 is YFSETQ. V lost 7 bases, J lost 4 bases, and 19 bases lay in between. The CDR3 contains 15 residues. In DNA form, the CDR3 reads TGCGCCAGCCGACTTACGGCGGGGTCTTCAGATACGCAGTATTTT. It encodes CASRLTAGSSDTQYF.

The CDR3: CASSKSRGAANEKLFF. The DNA for the CDR3 is TGTGCCAGCTCTAAGTCCCGGGGGGCTGCTAATGAAAAACTGTTTTTT. The rearrangement uses TRBV7-7 and TRBJ1-4; D is perhaps TRBD1 (6 bases). The V end lost 8 bases, the J end lost 3 bases, and 19 bases lay between the germline ends. The length of the CDR3 is 16 residues. Germline loops: CDR1 SSHAT, CDR2 FNYEAQ (reference sequence).

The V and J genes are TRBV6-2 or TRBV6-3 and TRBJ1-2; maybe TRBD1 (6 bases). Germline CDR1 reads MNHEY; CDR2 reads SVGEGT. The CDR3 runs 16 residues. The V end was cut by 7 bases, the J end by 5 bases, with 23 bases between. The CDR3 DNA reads TGTGCCAGCACCCCAAGAGGCCAGGGGCCCCTTTATGGCTACACCTTC. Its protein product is CASTPRGQGPLYGYTF.

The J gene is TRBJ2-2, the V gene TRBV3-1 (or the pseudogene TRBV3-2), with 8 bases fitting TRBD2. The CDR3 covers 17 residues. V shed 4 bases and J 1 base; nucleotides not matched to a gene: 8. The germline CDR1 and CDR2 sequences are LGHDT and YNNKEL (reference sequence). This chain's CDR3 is CASSRRRLAGNTGELFF. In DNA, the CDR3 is TGTGCCAGCAGCCGCCGCCGGCTAGCGGGGAACACCGGGGAGCTGTTTTTT.

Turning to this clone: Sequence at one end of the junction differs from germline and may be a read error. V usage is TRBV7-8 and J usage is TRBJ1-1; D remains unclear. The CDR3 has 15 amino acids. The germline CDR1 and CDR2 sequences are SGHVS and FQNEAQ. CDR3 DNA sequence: TGTGCCAGCAGCTCTTCGGGGTCGCTGAACGCTGAAGCTTTCTTT. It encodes CASSSSGSLNAEAFF.